The T cell receptor (beta chain) described here comes from a study of regulatory T cells in long-lasting Graves disease. Library construction for TCR beta used iRepertoire HTBI primers and Arm-PCR of CDR3 regions. A single record per CDR3 protein comes from TCRdb applying MiXCR to the multiplex PCR reads. The repertoire has around 450,000 distinct CDR3 sequences, around 16% of them found once; the top ten carry 7.8%. The CDR3 spans 14 residues. CDR1 is KGHSH, CDR2 LQKENI, per germline. This sample's time point: newly diagnosed GD, antithyroid drugs for less than 3 months. With RNA extracted from PBMCs as input, the TCR library was made. About this clonotype: A much more abundant neighbour one base away suggests this may be a read error.

These data were likewise used in another study, on T cells in Graves' hyperthyroidism and ophthalmopathy.

The receptor was derived from a woman aged 40 to 49 with Graves disease. J is TRBJ2-6 and V is TRBV18, with D maybe TRBD1 (5 bases). The specimen comprised peripheral blood mononuclear cells (PBMCs), sampled at new diagnosis, from a patient treated with antithyroid drugs. The chain's CDR3 is CASSPTGGANALTF. Written as DNA, the CDR3 is TGTGCCAGCTCACCTACGGGTGGGGCCAACGCCCTGACTTTC.